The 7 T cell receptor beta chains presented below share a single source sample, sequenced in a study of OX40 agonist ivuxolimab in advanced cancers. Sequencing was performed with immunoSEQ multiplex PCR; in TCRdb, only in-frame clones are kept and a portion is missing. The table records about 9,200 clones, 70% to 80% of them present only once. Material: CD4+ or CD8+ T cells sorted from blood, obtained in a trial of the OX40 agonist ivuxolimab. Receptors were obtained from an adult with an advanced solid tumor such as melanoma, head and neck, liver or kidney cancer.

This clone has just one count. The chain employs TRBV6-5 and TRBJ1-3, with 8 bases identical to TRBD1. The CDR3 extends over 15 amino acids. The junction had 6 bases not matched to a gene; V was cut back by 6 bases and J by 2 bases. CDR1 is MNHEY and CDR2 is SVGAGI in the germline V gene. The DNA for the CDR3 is TGTGCCAGCAGCAACGGACAGGGCGCTGGAAACACCATATATTTT. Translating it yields CASSNGQGAGNTIYF.

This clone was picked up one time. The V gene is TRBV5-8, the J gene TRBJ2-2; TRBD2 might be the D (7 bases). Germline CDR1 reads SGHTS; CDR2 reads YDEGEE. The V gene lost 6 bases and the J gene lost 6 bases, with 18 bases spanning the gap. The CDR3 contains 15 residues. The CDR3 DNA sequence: TGTGCCAGCACCTTCGGAGGGGGGGCGCCCGGGGAGCTGTTTTTT. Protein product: CASTFGGGAPGELFF.

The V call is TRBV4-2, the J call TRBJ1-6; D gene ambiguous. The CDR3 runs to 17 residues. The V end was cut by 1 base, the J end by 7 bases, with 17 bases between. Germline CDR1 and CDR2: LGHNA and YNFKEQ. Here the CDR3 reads CASSQAGAGGNNSPLHF. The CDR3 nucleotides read TGTGCCAGCAGCCAAGCAGGTGCGGGAGGAAACAATTCACCCCTCCACTTT.

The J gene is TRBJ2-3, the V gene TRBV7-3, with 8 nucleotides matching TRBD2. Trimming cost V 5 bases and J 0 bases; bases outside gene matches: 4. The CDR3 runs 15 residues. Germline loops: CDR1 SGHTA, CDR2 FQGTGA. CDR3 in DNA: TGTGCCAGCAGCGTACTAGCGGTTAGCACAGATACGCAGTATTTT. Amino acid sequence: CASSVLAVSTDTQYF.

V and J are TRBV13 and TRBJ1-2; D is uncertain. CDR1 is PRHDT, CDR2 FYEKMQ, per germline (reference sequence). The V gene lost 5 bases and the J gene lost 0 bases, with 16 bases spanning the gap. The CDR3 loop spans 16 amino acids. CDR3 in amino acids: CASSLLTPPPNYGYTF. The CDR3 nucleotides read TGTGCCAGCAGCCTATTAACACCCCCTCCTAACTATGGCTACACCTTC.

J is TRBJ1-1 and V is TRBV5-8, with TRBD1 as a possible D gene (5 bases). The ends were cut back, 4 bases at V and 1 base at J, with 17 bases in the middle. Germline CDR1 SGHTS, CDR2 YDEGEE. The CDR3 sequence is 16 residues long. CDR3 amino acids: CASSRYGAMRNTEAFF. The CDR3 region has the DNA TGTGCCAGCAGCCGTTACGGGGCGATGAGGAACACTGAAGCTTTCTTT. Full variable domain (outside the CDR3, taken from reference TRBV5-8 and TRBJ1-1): EAGVTQSPTHLIKTRGQQATLRCSPISGHTSVYWYQQALGLGLQFLLWYDEGEERNRGNFPPRFSGRQFPNYSSELNVNALELEDSALYLCASSRYGAMRNTEAFFGQGTRLTVV.

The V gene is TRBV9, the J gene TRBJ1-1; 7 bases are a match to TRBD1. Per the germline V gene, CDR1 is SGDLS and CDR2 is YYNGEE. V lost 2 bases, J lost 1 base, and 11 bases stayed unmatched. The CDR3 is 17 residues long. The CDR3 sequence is CASSVAQGLGKNTEAFF. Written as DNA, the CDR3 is TGTGCCAGCAGCGTCGCACAGGGGTTGGGTAAGAACACTGAAGCTTTCTTT.